This T cell receptor beta chain was sequenced during a study of identifying expanded T cells in peripheral blood. The V and J ends lost 6 bases and 5 bases respectively, with 13 bases between them. The germline V gene encodes CDR1 SQVTM and CDR2 ANQGSEA. This CDR3 is 13 amino acids long. Concerning this clone: Its matching antigen is unknown.

Study outcomes and limitations: Differentially abundant clones: 0.95 to 1.5 between replicates, about 15 at roughly 2 weeks, more than 18 at four.

Some clones are missing from TCRdb's copy, which holds only in-frame ones; the method was immunoSEQ multiplex PCR. The sample yields some 76,000 clones, approximately 87% seen once. Material for sequencing was blood. The receptor was isolated from a person aged 18 to 75 in good health. The chain employs TRBV29-1 and TRBJ1-4; D is unresolved. The DNA of the CDR3 is TGCAGCGTCCCGACCGGAACAAATGAAAAACTGTTTTTT. This gives the protein CSVPTGTNEKLFF.